The rows below give T cell receptor beta chains drawn from one sample of a study of cytomegalovirus exposure and HLA in healthy donors. Only in-frame clones appear in the TCRdb table, and some are missing; sequencing was by immunoSEQ multiplex PCR. The sample lists fewer than 250,000 clones; about four fifths were seen once. The sample was PBMCs. Receptors were obtained from a man aged 40-55 years in good health and CMV-seropositive. CDR3s include the opening cysteine and the closing phenylalanine or tryptophan. Fields, in order: CDR3 length, D gene, V gene, J gene, clone size, CDR3 DNA, CDR3 protein. A D gene is named only where the DNA matches it firmly. Clone size is stated in some rows and not others, as once, few, many or a class when expanded.

length: 14
D: TRBD2
V: TRBV9
J: TRBJ2-7
size: NA
DNA: TGTGCCAGCAGCGTAGCCGGGACTACCTACGAGCAGTACTTC
CDR3: CASSVAGTTYEQYF

length: 12
D: TRBD1
V: TRBV30
J: TRBJ2-7
size: NA
DNA: TGTGCCGGAGAGACAGGGACCTACGAGCAGTACTTC
CDR3: CAGETGTYEQYF

length: 12
D: NA
V: TRBV28
J: TRBJ1-1
size: few
DNA: TGTGCCAGCAGTTTATCTCACACTGAAGCTTTCTTT
CDR3: CASSLSHTEAFF

length: 15
D: NA
V: TRBV9
J: TRBJ1-5
size: NA
DNA: TGTGCCAGCAGCGGTTCCGGGACATCGAATCAGCCCCAGCATTTT
CDR3: CASSGSGTSNQPQHF

length: 15
D: TRBD1
V: TRBV19
J: TRBJ1-4
size: NA
DNA: TGTGCCAGTAGTGCCTGGACAGGGGGCGATGAAAGACTGTTTTTT
CDR3: CASSAWTGGDERLFF

length: 18
D: NA
V: TRBV19
J: TRBJ2-1
size: NA
DNA: TGTGCCAGTAGTATAGCACCCGGGAGAGGGTCTTCCTACAATGAGCAGTTCTTC
CDR3: CASSIAPGRGSSYNEQFF

length: 14
D: NA
V: TRBV4-3
J: TRBJ2-7
size: NA
DNA: TGCGCCAGCAGCCAAGACGGTAGCTCCTACGAGCAGTACTTC
CDR3: CASSQDGSSYEQYF

length: 16
D: TRBD1
V: TRBV6-1
J: TRBJ2-7
size: few
DNA: TGTGCCAGCAGTGAATCGACAGGGTTGAGCTCCTACGAGCAGTACTTC
CDR3: CASSESTGLSSYEQYF

length: 15
D: TRBD1
V: TRBV7-3
J: TRBJ2-5
size: NA
DNA: TGTGCCAGCAGCCTAGGAGGACAGGGGATGGAGACCCAGTACTTC
CDR3: CASSLGGQGMETQYF

length: 14
D: TRBD2
V: TRBV29-1
J: TRBJ2-3
size: NA
DNA: TGCACCACGAAGCGGGGGGATACCACAGATACGCAGTATTTT
CDR3: CTTKRGDTTDTQYF

length: 15
D: TRBD2
V: TRBV7-2
J: TRBJ2-7
size: NA
DNA: TGTGCCAGCAGCTCCATAGCGGGACTAGCCTACGAGCAGTACTTC
CDR3: CASSSIAGLAYEQYF

length: 15
D: TRBD1
V: TRBV7-8
J: TRBJ2-2
size: NA
DNA: TGTGCCAGCAGTCTACAGGGGTCGGCCACCGGGGAGCTGTTTTTT
CDR3: CASSLQGSATGELFF

length: 13
D: NA
V: TRBV5-1
J: TRBJ2-5
size: NA
DNA: TGCGCCAGCAGCTTGGGGGCCAGGGAGACCCAGTACTTC
CDR3: CASSLGARETQYF

length: 15
D: NA
V: TRBV5-1
J: TRBJ2-7
size: NA
DNA: TGCGCCAGCAGCTTGGGTTTCAGGGCCTCCAACGAGCAGTACTTC
CDR3: CASSLGFRASNEQYF

length: 18
D: TRBD1
V: TRBV9
J: TRBJ2-7
size: NA
DNA: TGTGCCAGCAGCGACGAGGAGGGGAAAGGGACAGGGTTCTACGAGCAGTACTTC
CDR3: CASSDEEGKGTGFYEQYF

length: 17
D: TRBD1
V: TRBV9
J: TRBJ2-3
size: NA
DNA: TGTGCCAGCAGCGCTCCAATGGGACAGGGGCGATCAGATACGCAGTATTTT
CDR3: CASSAPMGQGRSDTQYF

length: 15
D: NA
V: TRBV5-1
J: TRBJ2-5
size: NA
DNA: TGCGCCAGCAGCTTGGTCCCAACTGCTCTAGAGACCCAGTACTTC
CDR3: CASSLVPTALETQYF

length: 15
D: TRBD2
V: TRBV2
J: TRBJ2-1
size: NA
DNA: TGTGCCAGCAGTGAACTCGGACTAGCGTTGAATGAGCAGTTCTTC
CDR3: CASSELGLALNEQFF